This TCR beta chain was found in a study of human T cells and chemical hapten exposure. Study overall: Diphenylcyclopropenone was applied weekly to patients' scalps across the roughly 23-week study. Overall study findings and caveats: Expanded TCRs were compared with controls, and the expanded TCRs formed significantly more large CDR3 similarity clusters. The number of TCRs over 1 in 1000 frequency stayed unchanged after DPC.

What the library attached to individual cDNA molecules were unique molecular identifiers. TCRdb reanalysed the RACE reads using MiXCR and keeps one entry per CDR3 protein. The sample lists just under 40,000 distinct CDR3 sequences, about 13% occurring once. This clonotype was picked up many times. Its matching antigen is unknown. Specified time point: patch test 3, about 24 weeks after DPC sensitization. The treatment here: therapeutic diphenylcyclopropenone sensitization with weekly scalp DPC. Before extraction, the whole blood was not fractionated, and total RNA was taken from it. This CDR3 contains 16 residues. Germline lookup yields CDR1 LGHDT and CDR2 YNNKEL (reference sequence). The V gene lost 0 bases and the J gene lost 6 bases, with 15 bases spanning the gap.

The receptor was isolated from a woman between 35 and 50 years old with alopecia areata. Some clones in this sample may be carry-over from other donors' samples. The genes are TRBV3-1 and TRBJ1-5; D is perhaps TRBD1 (5 bases). This material consisted of whole blood, taken in connection with sensitization to the hapten diphenylcyclopropenone (DPC). The CDR3 sequence is CASSQDMAGWAQPQHF. The CDR3 bases are TGTGCCAGCAGCCAAGATATGGCAGGGTGGGCTCAGCCCCAGCATTTT.